Described below is a single T cell receptor (beta chain) sequence and its context. Authors' analysis steps: Reference gene primers were amplified, and this amplification served to estimate nucleated cell counts. TCRdb keeps only in-frame clones here, not all; method: immunoSEQ multiplex PCR. The D gene and trimming were derived from the DNA, and the V and J assignments and clone size from that table. The sample includes approximately 220,000 clones, just over 85% of them seen just once. The CDR3 loop spans 21 amino acids. Looked up from germline, CDR1 is LGHDT and CDR2 is YNNKEL (reference sequence). V trimming: 0 bases; J trimming: 1 base; junction bases outside the gene matches: 12. Adults between roughly 18 and 100 years of age took part from 20 to 25 US areas. Cohorts were based on clinical histories the participants reported. The sample belongs to a study of blood T cell repertoires in COVID-19. Across the whole study: Collection of acute and convalescent COVID-19 samples took place in the United States, Italy and Spain.

The sequenced material came from PBMCs or T cells enriched from blood (not recorded which). This clonotype was obtained from a woman between 40 and 55 years old with acute COVID-19. This sequence joins TRBV3-1 (or the pseudogene TRBV3-2) and TRBJ2-4, with 13 bases identical to TRBD2. The CDR3 sequence: CASSQDTPTSGRASAKNIQYF. The CDR3 DNA sequence: TGTGCCAGCAGCCAAGATACCCCTACTAGCGGGAGGGCCAGTGCCAAAAACATTCAGTACTTC.